A selection of T cell receptor beta chains follows, all from one sample in a study of blood T cells in healthy people across ages. TCRdb reanalysed the 5' RACE reads using MiXCR and keeps one entry per CDR3 protein. The sample carries 1.5 million or so distinct CDR3 sequences, 42% recorded once. The sequenced sample consisted of blood. All receptors derive from a woman between 18 and 29 years old in good health. Each CDR3 is given with its conserved first and last residue. The order of the fields is clone size, D gene, V gene, J gene, CDR3 DNA, CDR3 protein. D genes are given only for firm matches. The size of a clone is reported for some rows only, either as once, few or many, or as a class for expanded clones.

clone size: .
D gene: TRBD1
V gene: TRBV10-3
J gene: TRBJ1-3
CDR3 DNA: TGTGCCATCGGGGCCATGACAGGGCTTACTGGAAACACCATATATTTT
CDR3 protein: CAIGAMTGLTGNTIYF

clone size: .
D gene: TRBD2
V gene: TRBV7-2
J gene: TRBJ2-3
CDR3 DNA: TGTGCCAGCAGCTACCGTGTTAGCGGGAGGGCCACAGATACGCAGTATTTT
CDR3 protein: CASSYRVSGRATDTQYF

clone size: few
D gene: .
V gene: TRBV25-1
J gene: TRBJ1-4
CDR3 DNA: TGTGCCAGCAGTTTAGACAGGCTCAATGAAAAACTGTTTTTT
CDR3 protein: CASSLDRLNEKLFF

clone size: many
D gene: TRBD1
V gene: TRBV10-3
J gene: TRBJ2-1
CDR3 DNA: TGTGCCATCAGTGGTAGACAGGGTAACAATGAGCAGTTCTTC
CDR3 protein: CAISGRQGNNEQFF

clone size: once
D gene: .
V gene: TRBV3-1
J gene: TRBJ2-5
CDR3 DNA: TGTGCCAGCAGCCAAGGGGCGAGGGGGACGTACTTC
CDR3 protein: CASSQGARGTYF

clone size: .
D gene: TRBD2
V gene: TRBV12-3/TRBV12-4
J gene: TRBJ2-1
CDR3 DNA: TGTGCCAGCTCTGGGCGGGGGTGGGGCAATGAGCAGTTCTTC
CDR3 protein: CASSGRGWGNEQFF

clone size: .
D gene: .
V gene: TRBV5-6
J gene: TRBJ2-3
CDR3 DNA: TGTGCCAGCAGCTTTGGGCAGGGCTCAGATACGCAGTATTTT
CDR3 protein: CASSFGQGSDTQYF

clone size: few
D gene: .
V gene: TRBV6-5
J gene: TRBJ1-2
CDR3 DNA: TGTGCCAGCAGCCCCTTGGTGATTAACTATGGCTACACCTTC
CDR3 protein: CASSPLVINYGYTF

clone size: few
D gene: .
V gene: TRBV6-5
J gene: TRBJ1-2
CDR3 DNA: TGTGCCAGCAGTTACTCTACAGGCCGCGGTGGAGGGGGCTACACCTTC
CDR3 protein: CASSYSTGRGGGGYTF

clone size: once
D gene: .
V gene: TRBV18
J gene: TRBJ1-2
CDR3 DNA: TGTGCCAGCTCACCGGAGAGTGTGATATCCTATGGCTACACCTTC
CDR3 protein: CASSPESVISYGYTF

clone size: .
D gene: .
V gene: TRBV20-1
J gene: TRBJ2-7
CDR3 DNA: TGCAGTGCTAGGCGGGAACCTGCGACCTACGAGCAGTACTTC
CDR3 protein: CSARREPATYEQYF

clone size: once
D gene: TRBD2
V gene: TRBV6-6
J gene: TRBJ2-2
CDR3 DNA: TGTGCCAGCAGTTATAGCGGGGGGCCGAACACCGGGGAGCTGTTTTTT
CDR3 protein: CASSYSGGPNTGELFF

clone size: few
D gene: TRBD1
V gene: TRBV3-1
J gene: TRBJ1-2
CDR3 DNA: TGTGCCAGCAGCCAACCAGGGGGTGGCTACACCTTC
CDR3 protein: CASSQPGGGYTF

clone size: few
D gene: .
V gene: TRBV4-1
J gene: TRBJ1-6
CDR3 DNA: TGCGCCAGCAGCCAAGGGCTGACCTCATATTCACCCCTCCACTTT
CDR3 protein: CASSQGLTSYSPLHF

clone size: few
D gene: .
V gene: TRBV29-1
J gene: TRBJ1-2
CDR3 DNA: TGCAGCGTTGAGGACGGCAGCTATGGCTACACCTTC
CDR3 protein: CSVEDGSYGYTF

clone size: few
D gene: .
V gene: TRBV15
J gene: TRBJ2-3
CDR3 DNA: TGTGCCACCAGCAGAAACCCTCACTCAGATACGCAGTATTTT
CDR3 protein: CATSRNPHSDTQYF

clone size: .
D gene: TRBD1
V gene: TRBV6-6
J gene: TRBJ2-1
CDR3 DNA: TGTGCCAGCAGTTACCCGGACAGGCAAGAGACCCAGTTCTTC
CDR3 protein: CASSYPDRQETQFF

clone size: .
D gene: TRBD2
V gene: TRBV4-2
J gene: TRBJ2-1
CDR3 DNA: TGTGCCAGCAGCCAAGGACCTAGCGGGTATTACAATGAGCAGTTCTTC
CDR3 protein: CASSQGPSGYYNEQFF

clone size: .
D gene: TRBD1
V gene: TRBV20-1
J gene: TRBJ1-2
CDR3 DNA: TGCAGTGCTAGAGGTGTGACAGGGGGCGCGGGCTACACCTTC
CDR3 protein: CSARGVTGGAGYTF

clone size: .
D gene: TRBD2
V gene: TRBV6-5
J gene: TRBJ2-4
CDR3 DNA: TGTGCCAGCAGTTACTCTAACCTAGCGGGAGGGGGAAACATTCAGTACTTC
CDR3 protein: CASSYSNLAGGGNIQYF

clone size: .
D gene: .
V gene: TRBV29-1
J gene: TRBJ2-6
CDR3 DNA: TGCAGCTTTTGGGTCAGGAGAGCTGGGGCCAACGTCCTGACTTTC
CDR3 protein: CSFWVRRAGANVLTF

clone size: .
D gene: .
V gene: TRBV6-8
J gene: TRBJ1-5
CDR3 DNA: TGTGCCAGCAGTTACGCGACCCGCAGGCAGCCCCAGCATTTT
CDR3 protein: CASSYATRRQPQHF

clone size: .
D gene: TRBD2
V gene: TRBV6-5
J gene: TRBJ2-1
CDR3 DNA: TGTGCCAGCAGTTTGACTAGCGGGAGCATGGGGGAGCAGTTCTTC
CDR3 protein: CASSLTSGSMGEQFF

clone size: once
D gene: .
V gene: TRBV3-1
J gene: TRBJ2-7
CDR3 DNA: TGTGCCAGCAGCCCGGCTCAAGGTACGGGGGAGCAGTACTTC
CDR3 protein: CASSPAQGTGEQYF

clone size: few
D gene: .
V gene: TRBV6-1
J gene: TRBJ1-2
CDR3 DNA: TGTGCCAGCAGTGAAGGAGGGCAGTTCTATGGCTACACCTTC
CDR3 protein: CASSEGGQFYGYTF

clone size: .
D gene: TRBD1
V gene: TRBV29-1
J gene: TRBJ1-1
CDR3 DNA: TGCGTACAGGGGGTCGGCGACACTGAAGCTTTCTTT
CDR3 protein: CVQGVGDTEAFF

clone size: .
D gene: .
V gene: TRBV20-1
J gene: TRBJ2-7
CDR3 DNA: TGCAGTGCTAGAGACACGGTCTACGAGCAGTACTTC
CDR3 protein: CSARDTVYEQYF

clone size: .
D gene: .
V gene: TRBV20-1
J gene: TRBJ2-1
CDR3 DNA: TGCAGTGCTAGAACGGTAGCGTACCCCTACGAGCAGTTCTTC
CDR3 protein: CSARTVAYPYEQFF

clone size: many
D gene: .
V gene: TRBV28
J gene: TRBJ2-7
CDR3 DNA: TGTGCCAGCAGAGCGGTGGGGGCAACGACCTACGAGCAGTACTTC
CDR3 protein: CASRAVGATTYEQYF

clone size: .
D gene: .
V gene: TRBV11-2
J gene: TRBJ2-3
CDR3 DNA: TGTGCCAGCAGCCCCCTTAACTTCAGGCCCACAGATACGCAGTATTTT
CDR3 protein: CASSPLNFRPTDTQYF

clone size: .
D gene: TRBD1
V gene: TRBV13
J gene: TRBJ2-5
CDR3 DNA: TGTGCCAGCAGCTTGTTATCCGGGACAGGGGAAGAGACCCAGTACTTC
CDR3 protein: CASSLLSGTGEETQYF

clone size: once
D gene: .
V gene: TRBV27
J gene: TRBJ2-1
CDR3 DNA: TGTGCCAGCAGTTTAGGATTAGCATCCGAGCAGTTCTTC
CDR3 protein: CASSLGLASEQFF

clone size: .
D gene: .
V gene: TRBV20-1
J gene: TRBJ2-1
CDR3 DNA: TGCAGTGCAAACGGAGACTATTACAATGAGCAGTTCTTC
CDR3 protein: CSANGDYYNEQFF

clone size: .
D gene: .
V gene: TRBV10-3
J gene: TRBJ2-7
CDR3 DNA: TGTGCCATCAGTGCCCCACTTACCTCCTACGAGCAGTACTTC
CDR3 protein: CAISAPLTSYEQYF

clone size: many
D gene: .
V gene: TRBV29-1
J gene: TRBJ1-2
CDR3 DNA: TGCAGCGTTGGATATGGCTACACCTTC
CDR3 protein: CSVGYGYTF

clone size: few
D gene: .
V gene: TRBV4-2
J gene: TRBJ2-5
CDR3 DNA: TGTGCCAGCAGCCAAGATCGCTGGGTGGAGACCCAGTACTTC
CDR3 protein: CASSQDRWVETQYF

clone size: .
D gene: .
V gene: TRBV12-3/TRBV12-4
J gene: TRBJ1-1
CDR3 DNA: TGTGCCAGCAGTTTAGGAACAGGGTGGAACACTGAAGCTTTCTTT
CDR3 protein: CASSLGTGWNTEAFF

clone size: .
D gene: .
V gene: TRBV27
J gene: TRBJ1-4
CDR3 DNA: TGTGCCAGCGGCTGGGGGACGGTGAATGAAAAACTGTTTTTT
CDR3 protein: CASGWGTVNEKLFF

clone size: .
D gene: TRBD2
V gene: TRBV6-2/TRBV6-3
J gene: TRBJ2-5
CDR3 DNA: TGTGCCAGCAGTAAAAACCAAGGACTAGCGGGAATGAGGAGAGGGGAGACCCAGTACTTC
CDR3 protein: CASSKNQGLAGMRRGETQYF

clone size: .
D gene: .
V gene: TRBV4-1
J gene: TRBJ1-4
CDR3 DNA: TGCGCCAGCAGCCAAAGGTCTATTGGGCTGGGTAATGAAAAACTGTTTTTT
CDR3 protein: CASSQRSIGLGNEKLFF

clone size: .
D gene: TRBD1
V gene: TRBV25-1
J gene: TRBJ1-6
CDR3 DNA: TGTGCCAGCAGTGGACCTAGACAGGGTCTGAATTCACCCCTCCACTTT
CDR3 protein: CASSGPRQGLNSPLHF

clone size: once
D gene: TRBD1
V gene: TRBV7-2
J gene: TRBJ1-5
CDR3 DNA: TGTGCCAGCAGCCGGGACAGGGTTGGCAATCAGCCCCAGCATTTT
CDR3 protein: CASSRDRVGNQPQHF

clone size: few
D gene: TRBD2
V gene: TRBV20-1
J gene: TRBJ2-1
CDR3 DNA: TGCAGTGCTCGGACTAGGGAATCCTACAATGAGCAGTTCTTC
CDR3 protein: CSARTRESYNEQFF

clone size: once
D gene: .
V gene: TRBV11-3
J gene: TRBJ2-5
CDR3 DNA: TGTGCCAGCAGCTGGGGAGAAGAAGAGACCCAGTACTTC
CDR3 protein: CASSWGEEETQYF

clone size: few
D gene: .
V gene: TRBV2
J gene: TRBJ2-1
CDR3 DNA: TGTGCCAGCAGTCGGCGGGAAACGAACAATGAGCAGTTCTTC
CDR3 protein: CASSRRETNNEQFF

clone size: .
D gene: .
V gene: TRBV28
J gene: TRBJ2-7
CDR3 DNA: TGTGCCAGCAGTTCACCGGCCTGGATTTCGCCTTACGAGCAGTACTTC
CDR3 protein: CASSSPAWISPYEQYF

clone size: few
D gene: .
V gene: TRBV4-2
J gene: TRBJ2-7
CDR3 DNA: TGTGCCAGCAGCCAGCCACCATCCTACGAGCAGTACTTC
CDR3 protein: CASSQPPSYEQYF

clone size: .
D gene: .
V gene: TRBV7-2
J gene: TRBJ2-1
CDR3 DNA: TGTGCCAGCAGCTGGTACTTGAATGAGCAGTTCTTC
CDR3 protein: CASSWYLNEQFF

clone size: .
D gene: .
V gene: TRBV6-5
J gene: TRBJ1-5
CDR3 DNA: TGTGCCAGCAGTTCATCGACAGGATTTAGCAATCAGCCCCAGCATTTT
CDR3 protein: CASSSSTGFSNQPQHF

clone size: .
D gene: .
V gene: TRBV20-1
J gene: TRBJ1-1
CDR3 DNA: TGCAGTGCTAGGGAGGCCCCCCGCGCGGAAGCTTTCTTT
CDR3 protein: CSAREAPRAEAFF